The 20 T cell receptor beta chains in this list originate from one sample, sequenced in a study of T cells in women clearing cervical HPV infection (dated 2018 in TCRdb). Library preparation was by the immunoSEQ multiplex PCR assay. Here the immuneACCESS table is served through TCRdb, limited to in-frame sequences with V and J called. Missing clones are a known gap in these copies; in checked studies unresolved V genes cover under half, and the rest lacks a known reason. The sample has about 16,000 clones on record. The top ten hold 10% to 13% of the sample. Sequenced input: blood buffy coat. These receptors originate from a woman aged 18-70 years with a cervical HPV16 infection that either progressed to CIN3+ or cleared (not recorded which).

For this clone: The missing CDR3 end, 3 residues past where the read stops, is filled in from the germline J gene. The chain has TRBV7-9 and TRBJ2-7, with D possibly matching TRBD2 (7 bases). V was shortened by 3 bases and J by 3 bases, with 12 bases between the two germline ends. Germline assignment: CDR1 SEHNR and CDR2 FQNEAQ (reference sequence). The CDR3 contains 14 residues. The chain's CDR3 is CASSLRGDYYEQYF. The covered CDR3 bases are TGTGCCAGCAGCTTGAGGGGGGACTACTACGAG.

Concerning this clone: The read terminates 3 residues before the CDR3 end, so the remaining end is supplied by the germline J gene. This chain links TRBV14 with TRBJ1-2, with 9 bases identical to TRBD1. The CDR3 runs 14 residues. CDR1 and CDR2 from the germline V gene are SGHDN and FVKESK. Germline trimming cut 1 base from V and 5 bases from J; bases unmatched to any gene: 2. This CDR3 is CASSQADRGYGYTF. CDR3 bases read: TGTGCCAGCAGCCAAGCGGACAGGGGTTATGGC. Supplemented by reference TRBV14 and TRBJ1-2, the full variable domain reads EAGVTQFPSHSVIEKGQTVTLRCDPISGHDNLYWYRRVMGKEIKFLLHFVKESKQDESGMPNNRFLAERTGGTYSTLKVQPAELEDSGVYFCASSQADRGYGYTFGSGTRLTVV.

As concerns this clone: The CDR3 end falls 3 residues outside the read, so it is completed with the germline J gene. This rearrangement joins TRBV6-2 or TRBV6-3 to TRBJ2-3; TRBD1 matches 7 bases. This CDR3 comprises 12 residues. Germline CDR1 reads MNHEY; CDR2 reads SVGEGT. V was clipped by 6 bases and J by 7 bases; unmatched bases: 4. CDR3 protein: CASSLQGYTQYF. The part of the CDR3 DNA that was read is TGTGCCAGCAGCTTACAGGGGTATACG.

Concerning this clone itself: The read falls 3 residues short of the CDR3 end, and the missing part is taken from the germline J gene. The chain carries TRBV19 and TRBJ1-2; the match to TRBD1 covers 7 bases. Trimming took 7 bases from V and 4 from J; bases not matched to a gene: 9. Germline V lookup: CDR1 LNHDA, CDR2 SQIVND (reference sequence). The CDR3 loop spans 14 amino acids. The CDR3 region is CASTMTGLGYGYTF. The CDR3 DNA, read in part, is TGTGCCAGTACCATGACAGGGTTGGGCTATGGC.

Of note for this clone: The DNA ends 3 residues before the CDR3 does, and the rest of the CDR3 is filled in from the germline J gene. V gene TRBV5-4 combines with J gene TRBJ2-1; D is perhaps TRBD1 (6 bases). Germline V gene sequence: CDR1 SGHNT, CDR2 YYREEE (reference sequence). CDR3 length equals 13 residues. V shed 4 bases and J shed 7 bases, with 12 bases lying between them. The DNA read from the CDR3 is TGTGCCAGCAGCCGGGACATCCCAAATGAG. The encoded protein is CASSRDIPNE. The whole CDR3 sequence reads CASSRDIPNEQFF.

The sequenced part of the CDR3 DNA is TGTGCCAGCAGTGAAATTCCGTCTAGCGACCCCGGGGAG. Amino acid sequence: CASSEIPSSDPGE. Given in full, the CDR3 is CASSEIPSSDPGELFF. The chain carries TRBV2 and TRBJ2-2; D is perhaps TRBD2 (6 bases). The read halts 3 residues ahead of the CDR3 end, with the missing end drawn from the germline J gene. The CDR3 length is 16 residues. Looked up from germline, CDR1 is SNHLY and CDR2 is FYNNEI. V gave up 2 bases and J gave up 6 bases, with 16 bases separating them.

Incomplete CDR3 DNA: TGTGCCAGCAGCTTAGGGGGACAGGGGCACTACGAC. Encoded protein: CASSLGGQGHYD. The whole CDR3 protein is CASSLGGQGHYDYTF. V gene TRBV7-7 combines with J gene TRBJ1-2; 10 nucleotides agree with TRBD1. The read finishes 3 residues shy of the CDR3 end, and the germline J gene is used to complete it. The CDR3 loop spans 15 amino acids. Germline V CDR1 and CDR2: SSHAT, FNYEAQ (reference sequence). Based on the CDR3 plus reference TRBV7-7 and TRBJ1-2, the full variable domain is GAGVSQSPRYKVTKRGQDVTLRCDPISSHATLYWYQQALGQGPEFLTYFNYEAQPDKSGLPSDRFSAERPEGSISTLTIQRTEQRDSAMYRCASSLGGQGHYDYTFGSGTRLTVV.

Considering frequency, this clone is medium-sized. Relative to the germline gene, one junction end is altered; a read error may explain this. The CDR3 is cut off 3 residues early in the read; its end comes from the germline J gene. The V gene is TRBV7-7, the J gene TRBJ2-3, with 9 bases identical to TRBD1. Germline CDR1 and CDR2: SSHAT and FNYEAQ (reference sequence). The CDR3 has 14 amino acids. The part of the CDR3 DNA that was read is TGTGCTAGCAGTACAGGGGGCACAGATCGAACG. Its translation is CASSTGGTDRT. The full CDR3 protein reads CASSTGGTDRTQYF.

A note on this clone: The CDR3 end falls 3 residues outside the read, so it is completed with the germline J gene. This chain links TRBV2 with TRBJ1-6; TRBD1 agrees at 7 bases. Germline V lookup: CDR1 SNHLY, CDR2 FYNNEI. Germline trimming cut 4 bases from V and 6 bases from J; bases unmatched to any gene: 3. This CDR3 is built from 14 residues. Partial CDR3 DNA: TGTGCCAGCAGTGTGACAGGGATTAATTCACCC. Protein: CASSVTGINSP. In full, the CDR3 is CASSVTGINSPLHF.

As for this clone: The CDR3 extends 3 residues past the end of the read, so its final part is completed from the germline J gene. This chain uses TRBV10-3 with TRBJ2-2; 12 positions agree with TRBD2. The trim removed 8 bases at V and 3 bases at J, leaving 1 base unmatched. CDR1 is ENHRY and CDR2 is SYGVKD in the germline V gene. The CDR3 spans 14 residues. The sequenced CDR3 bases are TGTGCCATCCGACTAGCGGGAGACACCGGGGAG. Protein product: CAIRLAGDTGE. The entire CDR3 protein reads CAIRLAGDTGELFF.

According to its frequency, this clone is medium-sized. The observed sequence ends 3 residues before the CDR3 terminus, with the missing tail filled in from the germline J gene. The J gene is TRBJ1-1, the V gene TRBV29-1; weak D call: TRBD1 (6 bases). CDR1 is SQVTM, CDR2 ANQGSEA, per germline. The CDR3 runs 13 residues. Trimming removed 7 bases at V and 2 bases at J, with 14 bases between. The CDR3 is CSGDRRGNTEAFF. The covered CDR3 bases are TGCAGCGGAGACCGCAGGGGTAACACTGAA.

Comment on this clone: The read is 3 residues too short to cover the CDR3 end, so that end is filled in from the germline J gene. The chain uses TRBV2 and TRBJ1-1; 11 bases match TRBD1. V was clipped by 6 bases and J by 0 bases; unmatched bases: 6. CDR3 size: 16 residues. CDR1 and CDR2 (germline): SNHLY, FYNNEI. The part of the CDR3 DNA that was read is TGTGCCAGCAGGGGGACAGGGGGTCTCTTGAACACTGAA. Translating it yields CASRGTGGLLNTE. The whole CDR3 region reads CASRGTGGLLNTEAFF.

The CDR3 loop reads CASSHYSEIRLNTEAFF. The sequenced CDR3 bases are TGTGCCAGTAGTCACTATAGCGAGATTCGACTGAACACTGAA. The chain is built from TRBV19 and TRBJ1-1, with D hard to call. Sequencing ends 3 residues short of the CDR3 end; the germline J gene provides the rest. CDR1 is LNHDA, CDR2 SQIVND, per germline (reference sequence). The CDR3 contains 17 residues. V shed 5 bases and J shed 0 bases, with 19 bases lying between them.

Worth noting for this clone: With the read ending 3 residues before the CDR3 end, the germline J gene is used to fill in that end. This chain joins TRBV19 and TRBJ1-4; no reliable D call. The germline CDR1 and CDR2 sequences are LNHDA and SQIVND (reference sequence). V dropped 6 bases and J dropped 4 bases, with 15 bases sitting between them. This CDR3 contains 15 residues. The part of the CDR3 DNA that was read is TGTGCCAGTAGGGAATTGAGGGCCGTTAATGAAAAA. Amino acid sequence: CASRELRAVNEK. The complete CDR3 reads CASRELRAVNEKLFF.

Turning to this clone: The CDR3 end lies 3 residues beyond the end of the read and is filled in from the germline J gene. This chain links TRBV6-2 or TRBV6-3 with TRBJ2-2, with no clear D. Germline loops: CDR1 MNHEY, CDR2 SVGEGT. The CDR3 contains 15 residues. The CDR3 sequence: CASSYGWAHNEKLFF. CDR3 DNA, as far as it was read: TGTGCCAGCAGCTACGGATGGGCTCATAATGAAAAG.

Notes on this clone: The CDR3 goes on 3 residues after the read ends, and that part is filled in from the germline J gene. V gene TRBV30 combines with J gene TRBJ1-6, with D perhaps TRBD1 (6 bases). Trimming left V 2 bases short and J 6 bases short, with 8 bases between. CDR1 is GTSNPN and CDR2 is SVGIG in the germline V gene (reference sequence). The CDR3 runs to 13 residues. This chain's CDR3 is CAWSMDSNSPLHF. CDR3 DNA (partial): TGTGCCTGGAGTATGGACAGTAATTCACCC.

CDR3 DNA, as far as it was read: TGCAGCGCACTCGGACTAGCGGGAGTCGAG. The encoded protein is CSALGLAGVE. The whole CDR3 sequence reads CSALGLAGVEQYF. The V gene is TRBV29-1, the J gene TRBJ2-7; 13 nucleotides align to TRBD2. The observed sequence ends 3 residues before the CDR3 terminus, with the missing tail filled in from the germline J gene. Trimming cost V 7 bases and J 6 bases; bases outside gene matches: 6. This CDR3 contains 13 residues. Looked up from germline, CDR1 is SQVTM and CDR2 is ANQGSEA.

Of note for this clone: The junction does not match germline at one end; this may be a read error. Sequencing ends 3 residues short of the CDR3 end; the germline J gene provides the rest. The chain recombines TRBV2 with TRBJ2-3, with D maybe TRBD1 (6 bases). CDR3 length: 14 amino acids. Germline V CDR1 and CDR2: SNHLY, FYNNEI. The CDR3 region is CASRDNARTETQYF. The CDR3 DNA, read in part, is TGTGCCAGCAGGGACAACGCGAGGACAGAGACG.

Of note for this clone: The CDR3 extends 3 residues past the end of the read, so its final part is completed from the germline J gene. The V and J genes are TRBV6-2 or TRBV6-3 and TRBJ1-1; D gene unclear. Germline CDR1 and CDR2: MNHEY and SVGEGT. The CDR3 totals 13 residues. Between the trimmed V and J ends, which lost 0 bases and 5 bases, there was a span of 7 bases. This CDR3 is CASSYSRVTEAFF. The part of the CDR3 DNA that was read is TGTGCCAGCAGTTACTCTAGGGTTACTGAA.

Of note for this clone: The read terminates 3 residues ahead of where the CDR3 ends, so the germline J gene completes it. V gene TRBV7-2 combines with J gene TRBJ1-2; D is ambiguous. The CDR3 totals 14 residues. Germline V gene data show CDR1 as SGHTA and CDR2 as FQGNSA. The CDR3 is CASSLRGSAYDYTF. The CDR3 bases that were read are TGTGCCAGCAGCTTACGCGGCAGTGCCTACGAC. Supplemented by reference TRBV7-2 and TRBJ1-2, the full variable domain reads GAGVSQSPSNKVTEKGKDVELRCDPISGHTALYWYRQSLGQGLEFLIYFQGNSAPDKSGLPSDRFSAERTGGSVSTLTIQRTQQEDSAVYLCASSLRGSAYDYTFGSGTRLTVV.